The source of this T cell receptor (beta chain) is a study of CD8+ T cells in alopecia areata. At the level of the study: Tofacitinib dosing lasted 6 to 18 months, which was then followed by 6 months off drug. The percentage of affected scalp area served as the score of severity for treated patients.

The sequencing template was cDNA reverse transcribed from extracted RNA. The repertoire was sequenced with immunoSEQ multiplex PCR; TCRdb's copy has only in-frame clones and lacks some. This table has around 100,000 clones, about nine tenths appearing once. After removal of 6 bases from V and 4 bases from J, the junction contained 5 bases not matched to a gene. Germline CDR1 is SQVTM and CDR2 is ANQGSEA. CDR3 size: 12 residues. This clone was seen a few times. Treatment in this sample: oral pan-JAK inhibitor, 5-10 mg twice daily. Researchers gathered lesional scalp punch biopsies and peripheral blood from patients with alopecia areata.

The genes are TRBV29-1 and TRBJ1-2; 7 nucleotides align to TRBD1. The sample was CD8+ T cells sorted from blood, taken around week 30, from a patient treated with tofacitinib. This receptor was taken from a human donor with alopecia areata. CDR3 region: CSVGDSLYGYTF. CDR3 sequence (DNA): TGCAGCGTCGGGGACAGTCTCTATGGCTACACCTTC.